The 23 T cell receptor beta chains below all came from one sample that was sequenced in a study of blood T cell repertoires in COVID-19. Using immunoSEQ multiplex PCR, the repertoire was profiled, and TCRdb retains in-frame clones only, with some absent. This table holds over 130,000 clones, around 87% found once. Material for sequencing was peripheral blood. The origin of the receptors is a woman aged 60-70 years with active or convalescent COVID-19.

This chain joins TRBV19 and TRBJ1-6, with 8 bases matching TRBD1. V shed 9 bases and J 7 bases; nucleotides not matched to a gene: 11. CDR3 length: 15 residues. Germline V gene data show CDR1 as LNHDA and CDR2 as SQIVND (reference sequence). DNA of the CDR3: TGTGCCAGCGACATCCAGGGGGCTCCGAATTCACCCCTCCACTTT. This gives the protein CASDIQGAPNSPLHF.

This sequence joins TRBV5-4 and TRBJ2-7, with 7 bases lining up with TRBD2. Germline loops: CDR1 SGHNT, CDR2 YYREEE (reference sequence). Trimming removed 4 bases from V and 5 bases from J; junction bases left unmatched: 6. This CDR3 region has 13 residues. The CDR3 is CASSPGRINEQYF. In DNA, the CDR3 is TGTGCCAGCAGCCCCGGGAGGATCAACGAGCAGTACTTC.

The chain has TRBV7-2 and TRBJ2-1; 9 nucleotides align to TRBD2. After removal of 1 base from V and 7 bases from J, the junction contained 5 bases not matched to a gene. This CDR3 has 15 residues. CDR1 is SGHTA and CDR2 is FQGNSA in the germline V gene. Written as DNA, the CDR3 is TGTGCCAGCAGCTTAGTAGCGGGGGAAGGTAATGAGCAGTTCTTC. It codes for CASSLVAGEGNEQFF.

V usage is TRBV7-9 and J usage is TRBJ2-3, with 11 nucleotides matching TRBD1. Germline V gives CDR1 SEHNR, CDR2 FQNEAQ (reference sequence). The CDR3 has 16 amino acids. V dropped 3 bases and J dropped 4; count of bases not matched to a gene: 6. Here the CDR3 reads CASSFGTGGFPDTQYF. CDR3 DNA: TGTGCCAGCAGCTTCGGGACAGGGGGTTTCCCAGATACGCAGTATTTT.

This chain links TRBV5-6 with TRBJ2-5; TRBD2 matches at 12 bases. Germline V gene data show CDR1 as SGHDT and CDR2 as YYEEEE. V shed 4 bases and J 4 bases; nucleotides not matched to a gene: 8. The CDR3 runs 16 residues. The CDR3 region has the DNA TGTGCCAGCAGCCCCCGGACTAGCGGGGCTAGAGAGACCCAGTACTTC. Translation gives CASSPRTSGARETQYF.

This clone was seen more than once but under ten times. V is TRBV7-2 and J is TRBJ1-2, with a possible D match to TRBD1 (5 bases). Germline CDR1 SGHTA, CDR2 FQGNSA. The ends were cut back, 5 bases at V and 5 bases at J, with 21 bases in the middle. This CDR3 has 16 residues. The CDR3 is CASSLGQGNIIYGYTF. The CDR3 nucleotides are TGTGCCAGCAGCCTCGGGCAGGGCAATATTATATATGGCTACACCTTC.

The rearrangement links TRBV7-2 to TRBJ1-2; 10 bases line up with TRBD1. V gave up 5 bases and J gave up 7 bases; unmatched junction bases: 10. The CDR3 runs to 15 residues. The germline V gene has CDR1 SGHTA and CDR2 FQGNSA. In DNA form, the CDR3 reads TGTGCCAGCAGCCCCGCCCCGACAGGGGGCACTGGCTACACCTTC. Encoded protein: CASSPAPTGGTGYTF.

This rearrangement joins TRBV4-1 to TRBJ2-3; 9 nucleotides agree with TRBD2. There are 17 residues in the CDR3. In germline, CDR1 is MGHRA, CDR2 YSYEKL. V gave up 3 bases and J gave up 5 bases; unmatched junction bases: 12. As DNA, the CDR3 is TGCGCCAGCAGCCAGGAACAGCGGCGGGGGGGCAGAGATACGCAGTATTTT. This encodes CASSQEQRRGGRDTQYF.

The gene calls are TRBV3-1 (or the pseudogene TRBV3-2) and TRBJ1-2, with D uncertain. Germline CDR1 and CDR2: LGHDT and YNNKEL (reference sequence). Deletions cut 4 bases from V and 8 bases from J, with 14 bases between. There are 13 residues in the CDR3. This CDR3 reads CASSLHWREGYTF. CDR3 DNA sequence: TGTGCCAGCAGCCTACATTGGAGGGAGGGCTACACCTTC.

In DNA form, the CDR3 reads TGTGCCAGTACTAGCCCTCCGGGTATGCAGTACTTC. It translates to CASTSPPGMQYF. The chain has TRBV19 and TRBJ2-7; TRBD2 might be the D (5 bases). The V gene's germline CDR1 is LNHDA and CDR2 SQIVND (reference sequence). Trimming removed 7 bases from V and 9 bases from J, with 16 bases in between. CDR3 length: 12 residues.

V usage is TRBV5-4 and J usage is TRBJ1-3; no reliable D call. This CDR3 has 14 residues. Germline CDR1 SGHNT, CDR2 YYREEE (reference sequence). V was shortened by 4 bases and J by 4 bases, with 12 bases between the two germline ends. The CDR3 sequence is CASSPDLLGNTIYF. The CDR3 coding sequence is TGTGCCAGCAGCCCGGACTTACTAGGAAACACCATATATTTT.

This chain uses TRBV19 with TRBJ1-5; tentatively, D is TRBD1 (6 bases). The CDR3 sequence is 16 residues long. Germline values: CDR1 LNHDA, CDR2 SQIVND (reference sequence). Trimming pared 10 bases from V and 10 bases from J, leaving 29 bases between. For the CDR3, the DNA is TGTGCCACTAAGTCGGCAGGGGTCCCCTCTTCGGATCCCCAGCATTTT. Protein: CATKSAGVPSSDPQHF.

This clone was detected only once. This chain uses TRBV7-9 with TRBJ2-3; the match to TRBD2 covers 7 bases. Germline V gives CDR1 SEHNR, CDR2 FQNEAQ (reference sequence). With 5 bases clipped from V and 5 bases from J, the junction kept 1 base outside the gene matches. The CDR3 runs 12 residues. The CDR3 nucleotides read TGTGCCAGCAGCCCGGGGGGAGATACGCAGTATTTT. Encoded protein: CASSPGGDTQYF.

The chain links TRBV6-5 to TRBJ1-2; D is perhaps TRBD1 (5 bases). This CDR3 has 13 amino acids. V dropped 6 bases and J dropped 4 bases, with 12 bases sitting between them. CDR1 is MNHEY, CDR2 SVGAGI, per germline. CDR3 sequence: CASSPTVFYGYTF. The CDR3 DNA reads as TGTGCCAGCAGCCCGACAGTCTTCTATGGCTACACCTTC.

The V and J genes are TRBV3-1 (or the pseudogene TRBV3-2) and TRBJ1-6; D gene uncertain. Trimming stripped 7 bases from V and 14 bases from J, with 15 bases between. The CDR3 has 12 residues. CDR1 and CDR2 (germline): LGHDT, YNNKEL (reference sequence). The CDR3: CASTHREGSLHF. The CDR3 DNA sequence: TGTGCCAGCACCCATCGGGAGGGCTCCCTCCACTTT.

The chain combines TRBV12-5 with TRBJ2-2; the match to TRBD1 covers 7 bases. This CDR3 region has 15 residues. The V gene end was trimmed by 6 bases and the J gene end by 1 base; junction bases not matched to a gene: 5. The germline V gene encodes CDR1 LGHNT and CDR2 FRNRAP. CDR3 sequence: CASGRRQGNTGELFF. As DNA, the CDR3 is TGTGCTAGTGGCAGACGACAGGGGAACACCGGGGAGCTGTTTTTT. Full variable domain (rest looked up from reference TRBV12-5 and TRBJ2-2): DARVTQTPRHKVTEMGQEVTMRCQPILGHNTVFWYRQTMMQGLELLAYFRNRAPLDDSGMPKDRFSAEMPDATLATLKIQPSEPRDSAVYFCASGRRQGNTGELFFGEGSRLTVL.

The chain joins TRBV6-5 to TRBJ1-1; D possibly corresponds to TRBD1 (6 bases). CDR3 length equals 13 residues. The germline CDR1 and CDR2 sequences are MNHEY and SVGAGI. Trimming pared 5 bases from V and 6 bases from J, leaving 13 bases between. The CDR3 DNA sequence: TGTGCCAGCAGTATGAACAGGGTGGCTGAAGCTTTCTTT. It is translated as CASSMNRVAEAFF.

The V and J genes are TRBV5-3 and TRBJ1-2, with D possibly being TRBD1 (6 bases). TRBV5-3 falls under the ORF class, with uncertain function. The V end was cut by 4 bases, the J end by 0 bases, with 22 bases between. This CDR3 has 18 amino acids. CDR3 nucleotide sequence: TGTGCCAGAAGCGCGGCTACTACCGGACAGTCGTCTAACTATGGCTACACCTTC. It translates to CARSAATTGQSSNYGYTF.

V usage is TRBV4-3 and J usage is TRBJ1-1, with D perhaps TRBD1 (6 bases). From germline, CDR1 is LGHNA and CDR2 YSLEER. V was shortened by 2 bases and J by 4 bases, with 14 bases between the two germline ends. This CDR3 is built from 15 residues. Here the CDR3 reads CASSQNRAPVTEAFF. DNA of the CDR3: TGCGCCAGCAGCCAAAACAGGGCCCCCGTCACTGAAGCTTTCTTT.

CDR3 region: CASSFGTAGGYTF. The CDR3 DNA sequence: TGTGCCAGCAGTTTCGGGACCGCGGGGGGCTACACCTTC. The genes are TRBV12-3 or TRBV12-4 and TRBJ1-2, with D possibly TRBD1 on 5 matching bases. V lost 3 bases and J 8 bases, leaving 13 bases between the germline ends. The CDR3 covers 13 residues.

The chain carries TRBV7-6 and TRBJ1-2; D may be TRBD1 (5 bases). This CDR3 has 14 residues. The V gene's germline CDR1 is SGHVS and CDR2 FNYEAQ. V was pared by 5 bases and J by 3 bases, with 13 bases between. The CDR3 region is CASSRGKTDYGYTF. The CDR3 DNA follows: TGTGCCAGCAGCAGGGGAAAGACAGACTATGGCTACACCTTC.

This clone was seen only once. The V and J genes are TRBV5-6 and TRBJ1-4, with 10 bases identical to TRBD1. CDR3 length equals 16 residues. The junction had 9 bases not matched to a gene; V was cut back by 2 bases and J by 8 bases. The V gene's germline CDR1 is SGHDT and CDR2 YYEEEE. The CDR3 region is CASSLSRQGAREKLFF. CDR3 coding DNA: TGTGCCAGCAGCTTATCCAGACAGGGGGCGCGAGAAAAACTGTTTTTT.

The chain is built from TRBV27 and TRBJ2-1; no clear D. This CDR3 has 15 residues. Germline CDR1 reads MNHEY; CDR2 reads SMNVEV (reference sequence). With 5 bases removed from V and 4 bases from J, the gap between germline ends came to 15 bases. The CDR3 loop reads CASSLQVSLYNEQFF. CDR3 in DNA: TGTGCCAGCAGTCTCCAGGTATCACTTTACAATGAGCAGTTCTTC.